Below are 13 T cell receptor beta chains sequenced from a single sample in a study of T cells in Graves' hyperthyroidism and ophthalmopathy. Amplification of TCR beta CDR3 regions used RNA as the template. TCR CDR3 underwent first-round RT-PCR with the HTBI primer set. TCRdb fed the multiplex PCR reads into MiXCR, producing one record per CDR3 protein. The table shows about 350,000 distinct CDR3 sequences, with around 18% occurring only once. The material sequenced was blood. All receptors derive from a middle-aged woman with Graves' ophthalmopathy.

The genes are TRBV19 and TRBJ1-1; TRBD1 might be the D (6 bases). V was clipped by 7 bases and J by 11 bases, with 17 bases between them. The CDR3 loop spans 12 amino acids. Germline assignment: CDR1 LNHDA and CDR2 SQIVND (reference sequence). This chain's CDR3 is CASNQRAGEAFF. DNA of the CDR3: TGTGCCAGTAACCAACGGGCAGGGGAGGCTTTCTTT. Based on the CDR3 plus reference TRBV19 and TRBJ1-1, the full variable domain is DGGITQSPKYLFRKEGQNVTLSCEQNLNHDAMYWYRQDPGQGLRLIYYSQIVNDFQKGDIAEGYSVSREKKESFPLTVTSAQKNPTAFYLCASNQRAGEAFFGQGTRLTVV.

This clonotype was counted at least ten times. V gene TRBV20-1 combines with J gene TRBJ2-5, with D possibly being TRBD2 (7 bases). Trimming stripped 3 bases from V and 4 bases from J, with 12 bases between. Germline V gene lookup returns CDR1 DFQATT and CDR2 SNEGSKA (reference sequence). The CDR3 covers 13 residues. CDR3 sequence reads: CSASGGARETQYF. The CDR3 coding sequence is TGCAGTGCTAGTGGGGGGGCTCGAGAGACCCAGTACTTC.

This clonotype was counted at least ten times. The chain uses TRBV3-1 and TRBJ2-6, with D perhaps given as TRBD1 or TRBD2 (5 bases each). CDR3 length: 16 amino acids. Germline-derived CDR1 and CDR2 are LGHDT and YNNKEL (reference sequence). V lost 1 base and J 3 bases, leaving 10 bases between the germline ends. This CDR3 reads CASSQGPGRGANVLTF. CDR3 bases: TGTGCCAGCAGCCAAGGGCCGGGACGTGGGGCCAACGTCCTGACTTTC.

This clonotype has a single count. This chain uses TRBV5-1 with TRBJ2-7; D is undetermined. V lost 4 bases and J lost 5, with 16 bases in between. Germline lookup yields CDR1 SGHRS and CDR2 YFSETQ. CDR3 length equals 14 residues. For the CDR3, the DNA is TGCGCCAGCAGCCCTGTGACAAATCGTGACGAGCAGTACTTC. Translation: CASSPVTNRDEQYF. Combining the CDR3 with reference TRBV5-1 and TRBJ2-7 gives the whole variable domain KAGVTQTPRYLIKTRGQQVTLSCSPISGHRSVSWYQQTPGQGLQFLFEYFSETQRNKGNFPGRFSGRQFSNSRSEMNVSTLELGDSALYLCASSPVTNRDEQYFGPGTRLTVT.

This clonotype was recorded many times. The V call is TRBV6-2 or TRBV6-3, the J call TRBJ1-5, with D perhaps matching TRBD1 (5 bases). The germline V and J ends were trimmed by 4 bases and 7 bases, with 17 bases remaining between them. CDR1 MNHEY and CDR2 SVGEGT come from the germline V gene. The CDR3 totals 15 residues. Here the CDR3 reads CASSSPGSAGQPQHF. The CDR3 DNA is TGTGCCAGCAGTTCGCCGGGTTCCGCAGGGCAGCCCCAGCATTTT.

This clonotype was observed many times. The chain links TRBV27 to TRBJ2-7; 7 nucleotides agree with TRBD2. This CDR3 is built from 14 residues. The V segment lost 4 bases and the J segment 2 bases; nucleotides outside the gene matches: 5. Germline CDR1 MNHEY, CDR2 SMNVEV (reference sequence). The CDR3 spells CASSSGGFTYEQYF. CDR3 nucleotides: TGTGCCAGCAGTTCGGGGGGTTTCACCTACGAGCAGTACTTC.

This clonotype appeared many times. V and J are TRBV6-4 and TRBJ1-5; the match to TRBD1 covers 11 bases. This CDR3 is built from 17 residues. V trimming: 7 bases; J trimming: 0 bases; junction bases outside the gene matches: 8. The V gene's germline CDR1 is MRHNA and CDR2 SNTAGT. CDR3 sequence reads: CASIGTGGGYSNQPQHF. In DNA, the CDR3 is TGTGCCAGCATCGGGACAGGGGGGGGTTATAGCAATCAGCCCCAGCATTTT.

This clonotype came up many times. The V gene is TRBV2, the J gene TRBJ2-7; D is possibly TRBD1 (5 bases). This CDR3 has 12 amino acids. Germline V lookup: CDR1 SNHLY, CDR2 FYNNEI. Trimming left V 5 bases short and J 4 bases short, with 9 bases between. The CDR3 coding sequence is TGTGCCAGCAGTAGACAGCCTTACGAGCAGTACTTC. This gives the protein CASSRQPYEQYF.

In its sample, this clonotype was seen many times. The chain links TRBV28 to TRBJ2-7; weak D call: TRBD2 (6 bases). Germline-derived CDR1 and CDR2 are MDHEN and SYDVKM. The CDR3 totals 15 residues. V shed 7 bases and J shed 5 bases, with 21 bases lying between them. The CDR3 DNA follows: TGTGCCAGCACCGGGGTTCGGGGGTTCGAGGACGAGCAGTACTTC. Amino acid sequence: CASTGVRGFEDEQYF.

This clonotype occurred many times. The chain is built from TRBV11-2 and TRBJ2-4; 11 nucleotides agree with TRBD2. Germline CDR1 reads SGHAT; CDR2 reads FQNNGV. The CDR3 is 15 residues long. Losses at the gene ends were 5 bases for V and 8 bases for J; bases not matched to a gene: 8. The CDR3 DNA reads as TGTGCCAGCAGCCGAACTAGCGGGAGATCGGACATTCAGTACTTC. It encodes CASSRTSGRSDIQYF.

This clonotype was counted many times. The rearrangement uses TRBV18 and TRBJ1-2; D remains unclear. The length of the CDR3 is 14 residues. CDR1 is KGHSH, CDR2 LQKENI, per germline. V was pared by 1 base and J by 6 bases, with 12 bases between. The CDR3 sequence: CASSPRYGVDGYTF. The CDR3 region has the DNA TGTGCCAGCTCACCACGGTACGGGGTTGATGGCTACACCTTC.

The chain couples TRBV28 to TRBJ2-2; 12 bases are shared with TRBD2. CDR1 is MDHEN, CDR2 SYDVKM, per germline. With 6 bases clipped from V and 1 base from J, the junction kept 12 bases outside the gene matches. This CDR3 region has 19 residues. The CDR3 nucleotides are TGTGCCAGCAGATGGCTGACTAGCGGGAGCCCCCTGAACACCGGGGAGCTGTTTTTT. Residues: CASRWLTSGSPLNTGELFF.

This clonotype has at least ten counts. The V and J genes are TRBV11-2 and TRBJ2-5; the match to TRBD2 covers 12 bases. This CDR3 is built from 15 residues. V dropped 2 bases and J dropped 4; count of bases not matched to a gene: 2. CDR1 and CDR2 from the germline V gene are SGHAT and FQNNGV. The CDR3 spells CASSLMGLAGETQYF. For the CDR3, the DNA is TGTGCCAGCAGCTTAATGGGACTAGCGGGAGAGACCCAGTACTTC. Together with reference TRBV11-2 and TRBJ2-5, the CDR3 gives the full variable domain: EAGVAQSPRYKIIEKRQSVAFWCNPISGHATLYWYQQILGQGPKLLIQFQNNGVVDDSQLPKDRFSAERLKGVDSTLKIQPAKLEDSAVYLCASSLMGLAGETQYFGPGTRLLVL.